A selection of T cell receptor beta chains follows, all from one sample in a study of T cells after posttransplantation cyclophosphamide. This table comes from immunoSEQ multiplex PCR, and its TCRdb copy is limited to in-frame clones, with some not included. The profile shows some 9,000 clones, roughly 98% of them singletons. Sequencing was performed on naive CD8+ T cells sorted from PBMCs. The source is a man in his fifties in good health, CMV-negative, and a related stem cell transplant donor. Each CDR3 is given with its conserved first and last residue. Fields, in order: J gene, V gene, CDR3 protein.

TRBJ2-7	TRBV4-2	CASSQEDGGGYEQYF
TRBJ2-3	TRBV5-1	CASSAGQASTDTQYF
TRBJ1-2	TRBV4-1	CASSQEQVMVYNYGYTF
TRBJ2-7	TRBV11-2	CASSLVGGRSEQYF
TRBJ2-2	TRBV10-1	CASSESGEGNTGELFF
TRBJ2-1	TRBV9	CASSDPANHNEQFF
TRBJ2-7	TRBV15	CATSRVTGGPHEQYF
TRBJ1-1	TRBV5-4	CASSPRFPGMNTEAFF
TRBJ2-1	TRBV19	CASSIDSGGRNEQFF
TRBJ2-7	TRBV25-1	CASSPGVYEQYF
TRBJ1-1	TRBV6-6	CASIDAGQGPGTEAFF
TRBJ1-5	TRBV27	CASSQRQRDQPQHF
TRBJ1-1	TRBV7-3	CASSLTHRVDTEAFF
TRBJ2-6	TRBV5-8	CASSLGHKFSSGANVLTF
TRBJ1-3	TRBV14	CASSLDGGESQDTIYF
TRBJ1-5	TRBV4-1	CASSQTQGGIQPQHF
TRBJ1-2	TRBV11-2	CASSSRPKTGFNYGYTF
TRBJ1-2	TRBV11-2	CASSLEPGLNYGYTF
TRBJ1-5	TRBV19	CASTTIHTSQPQHF
TRBJ2-7	TRBV30	CAWRGLTGLLSYEQYF
TRBJ1-1	TRBV5-5	CASSLRTGGTEAFF
TRBJ2-1	TRBV5-4	CASSLEARGLYNEQFF
TRBJ1-1	TRBV6-6	CASSYSEGTEAFF
TRBJ2-3	TRBV7-7	CASSPELAGGLFGTDTQYF
TRBJ1-3	TRBV7-2	CASSPERTGVGNTIYF
TRBJ2-2	TRBV19	CASSGGLYTGELFF
TRBJ2-7	TRBV27	CASRGQGAEQYF
TRBJ1-6	TRBV27	CASSTSGGFNSPLHF
TRBJ2-5	TRBV7-8	CASSHLRSQETQYF